The T cell receptor (beta chain) described here comes from a study of blood T cell repertoires in COVID-19. Across the study: The samples span acute and convalescent COVID-19 from the United States, Italy and Spain. In each case, the material was cDNA or gDNA derived from T cells, B-cell-depleted T cells, or PBMCs.

This CDR3 spans 12 amino acids. Trimming took off 6 bases at V and 1 base at J, with 4 bases between the two ends. CDR1 and CDR2 from the germline V gene are MNHEY and SVGAGI. Under the authors' procedure: The authors estimated nucleated cell counts from reference gene primer amplification. The table came from immunoSEQ multiplex PCR; TCRdb's copy has only in-frame clones and leaves some out. Clone size and the V and J calls come from that table; the DNA yielded D and trimming. The repertoire consists of under 95,000 clones, with about four fifths occurring once and the leading ten covering roughly 1.2%.

The TCR originated in a woman older than 75 with acute or convalescent COVID-19. Material: peripheral blood. The V call is TRBV6-5, the J call TRBJ1-5, with D uncertain. CDR3 DNA sequence: TGTGCCAGCAGCCAGAGCAATCAGCCCCAGCATTTT. It translates to CASSQSNQPQHF.